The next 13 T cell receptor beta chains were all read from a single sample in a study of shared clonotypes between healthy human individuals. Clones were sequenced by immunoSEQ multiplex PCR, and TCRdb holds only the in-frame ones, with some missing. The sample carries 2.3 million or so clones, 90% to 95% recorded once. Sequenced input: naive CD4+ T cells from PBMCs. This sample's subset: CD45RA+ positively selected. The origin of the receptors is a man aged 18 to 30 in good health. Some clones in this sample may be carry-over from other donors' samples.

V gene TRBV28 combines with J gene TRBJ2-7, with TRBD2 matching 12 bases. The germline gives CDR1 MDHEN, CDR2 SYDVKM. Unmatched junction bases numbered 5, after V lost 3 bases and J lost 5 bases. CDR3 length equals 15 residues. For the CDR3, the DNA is TGTGCCAGCAGTTTGCCTAGCGGGAGGGTCCACGAGCAGTACTTC. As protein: CASSLPSGRVHEQYF.

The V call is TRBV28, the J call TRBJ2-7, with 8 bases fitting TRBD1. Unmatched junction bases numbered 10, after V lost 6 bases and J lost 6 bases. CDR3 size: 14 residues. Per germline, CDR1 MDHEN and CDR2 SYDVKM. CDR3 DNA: TGTGCCAGCAGGAGCGACAGGGGAATCTCCGAGCAGTACTTC. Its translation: CASRSDRGISEQYF.

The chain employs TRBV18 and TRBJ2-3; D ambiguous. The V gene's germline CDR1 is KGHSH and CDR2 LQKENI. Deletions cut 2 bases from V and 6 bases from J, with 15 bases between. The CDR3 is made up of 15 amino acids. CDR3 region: CASSPIGNQPDTQYF. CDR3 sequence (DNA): TGTGCCAGCTCACCAATTGGGAACCAGCCCGATACGCAGTATTTT.

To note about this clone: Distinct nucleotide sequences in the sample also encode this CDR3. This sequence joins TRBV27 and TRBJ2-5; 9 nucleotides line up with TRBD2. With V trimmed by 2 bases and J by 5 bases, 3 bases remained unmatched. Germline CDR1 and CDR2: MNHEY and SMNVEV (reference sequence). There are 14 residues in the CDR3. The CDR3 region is CASSLLAGRETQYF. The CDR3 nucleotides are TGTGCCAGCAGTTTACTAGCGGGGAGGGAGACCCAGTACTTC.

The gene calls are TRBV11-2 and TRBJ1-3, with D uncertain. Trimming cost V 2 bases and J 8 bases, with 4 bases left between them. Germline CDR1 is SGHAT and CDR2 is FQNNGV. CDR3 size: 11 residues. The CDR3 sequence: CASSLIDTIYF. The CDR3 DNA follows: TGTGCCAGCAGCTTAATCGACACCATATATTTT.

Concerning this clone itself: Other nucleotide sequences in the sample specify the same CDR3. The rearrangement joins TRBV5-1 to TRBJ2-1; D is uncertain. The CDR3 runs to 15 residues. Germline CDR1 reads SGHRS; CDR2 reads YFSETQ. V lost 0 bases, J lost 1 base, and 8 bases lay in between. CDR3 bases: TGCGCCAGCAGCTTGGATAGGGTGTCCTACAATGAGCAGTTCTTC. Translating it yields CASSLDRVSYNEQFF.

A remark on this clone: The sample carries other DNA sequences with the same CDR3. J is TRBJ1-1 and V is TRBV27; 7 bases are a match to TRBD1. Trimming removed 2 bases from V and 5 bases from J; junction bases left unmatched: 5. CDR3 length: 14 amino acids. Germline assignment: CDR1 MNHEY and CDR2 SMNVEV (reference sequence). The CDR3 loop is CASSLQGGNTEAFF. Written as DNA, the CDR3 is TGTGCCAGCAGTTTACAGGGGGGAAATACTGAAGCTTTCTTT.

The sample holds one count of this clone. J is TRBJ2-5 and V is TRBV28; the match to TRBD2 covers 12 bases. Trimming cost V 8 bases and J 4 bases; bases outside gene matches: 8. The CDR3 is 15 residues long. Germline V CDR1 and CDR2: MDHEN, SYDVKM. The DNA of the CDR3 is TGTGCCAGCGCCCTAGCGGGAGGGCCAGGAGAGACCCAGTACTTC. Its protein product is CASALAGGPGETQYF.

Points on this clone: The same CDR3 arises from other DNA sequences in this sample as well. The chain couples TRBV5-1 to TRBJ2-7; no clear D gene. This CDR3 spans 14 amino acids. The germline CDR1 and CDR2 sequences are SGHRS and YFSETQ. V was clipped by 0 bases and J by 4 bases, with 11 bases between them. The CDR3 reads CASSLGLSTYEQYF. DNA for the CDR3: TGCGCCAGCAGCTTGGGGCTCTCAACATACGAGCAGTACTTC. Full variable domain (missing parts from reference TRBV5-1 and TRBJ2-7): KAGVTQTPRYLIKTRGQQVTLSCSPISGHRSVSWYQQTPGQGLQFLFEYFSETQRNKGNFPGRFSGRQFSNSRSEMNVSTLELGDSALYLCASSLGLSTYEQYFGPGTRLTVT.

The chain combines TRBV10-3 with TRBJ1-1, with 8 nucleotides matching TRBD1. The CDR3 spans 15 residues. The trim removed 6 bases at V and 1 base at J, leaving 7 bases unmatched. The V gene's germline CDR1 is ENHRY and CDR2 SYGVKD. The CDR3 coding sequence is TGTGCCATCAGCGACAGGGGCCACGAGAACACTGAAGCTTTCTTT. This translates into CAISDRGHENTEAFF.

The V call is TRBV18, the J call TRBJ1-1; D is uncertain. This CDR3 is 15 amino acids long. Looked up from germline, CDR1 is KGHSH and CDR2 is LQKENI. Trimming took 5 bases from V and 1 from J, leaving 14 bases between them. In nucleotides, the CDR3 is TGTGCCAGCTCATCCGGACTGATAGAGAACACTGAAGCTTTCTTT. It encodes CASSSGLIENTEAFF.

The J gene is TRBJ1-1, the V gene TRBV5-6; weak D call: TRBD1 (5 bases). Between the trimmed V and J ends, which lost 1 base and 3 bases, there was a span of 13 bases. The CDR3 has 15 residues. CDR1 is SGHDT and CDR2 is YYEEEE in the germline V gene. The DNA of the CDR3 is TGTGCCAGCAGCTTGCTCGGGGGAGGGTACACTGAAGCTTTCTTT. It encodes CASSLLGGGYTEAFF.

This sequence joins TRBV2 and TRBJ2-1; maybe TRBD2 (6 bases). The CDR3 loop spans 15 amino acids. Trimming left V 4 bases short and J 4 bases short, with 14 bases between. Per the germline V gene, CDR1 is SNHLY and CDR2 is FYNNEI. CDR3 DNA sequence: TGTGCCAGCAGTGGAGTAGCGGTGAGATACAATGAGCAGTTCTTC. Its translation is CASSGVAVRYNEQFF.